Sequencing of this T cell receptor (beta chain) was carried out in a study of glioma-infiltrating T cells. About this clonotype itself: An end of the junction does not agree with germline; a read error may underlie this.

The iRepertoire nested amplicon-rescue multiplex PCR amplified TCR alpha and beta CDR3s from RNA. Via MiXCR, TCRdb re-called the multiplex PCR reads, giving one row per CDR3 protein. Seen here are around 10,000 distinct CDR3 sequences, roughly 61% observed once, and the top ten hold less than 25%. The CDR3 spans 15 residues. Germline V gene lookup returns CDR1 MDHEN and CDR2 SYDVKM. The source is a human donor with low-grade glioma or glioblastoma, undergoing nonglioma brain surgery, or in good health (not recorded which). The chain has TRBV28 and TRBJ1-5, with D possibly being TRBD1 (5 bases). Sequencing input: glioma tissue, nonneoplastic brain tissue, or PBMCs (not recorded which). CDR3 residues: CSSLIVTASNQPQHF. CDR3 coding DNA: TGTTCCAGCCTCATCGTGACAGCAAGCAATCAGCCCCAGCATTTT.